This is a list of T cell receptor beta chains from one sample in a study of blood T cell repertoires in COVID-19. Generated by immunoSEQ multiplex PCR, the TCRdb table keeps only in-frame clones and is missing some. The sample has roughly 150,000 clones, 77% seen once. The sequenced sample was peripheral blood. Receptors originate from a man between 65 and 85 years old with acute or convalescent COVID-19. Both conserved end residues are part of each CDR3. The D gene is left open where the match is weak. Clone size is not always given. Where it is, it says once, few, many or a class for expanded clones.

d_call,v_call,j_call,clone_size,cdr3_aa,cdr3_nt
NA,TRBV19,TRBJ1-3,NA,CASSLSPPKSGNTIYF,TGTGCCAGTAGCCTAAGCCCTCCAAAATCTGGAAACACCATATATTTT
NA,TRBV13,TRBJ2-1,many,CASSRRGDGDNEQFF,TGTGCCAGCAGCAGGAGAGGAGACGGCGACAATGAGCAGTTCTTC
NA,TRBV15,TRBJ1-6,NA,CATSRDSGSNSPLHF,TGTGCCACCAGCAGAGATTCGGGGTCTAATTCACCCCTCCACTTT
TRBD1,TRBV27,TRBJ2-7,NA,CASQWQGAHEQYF,TGTGCCAGCCAGTGGCAGGGGGCCCACGAGCAGTACTTC
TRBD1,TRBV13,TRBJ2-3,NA,CASSRGRSDTQYF,TGTGCCAGCAGCAGGGGGCGCTCAGATACGCAGTATTTT
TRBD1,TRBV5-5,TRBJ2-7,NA,CASRTGTGNYEQYF,TGTGCCAGCCGCACCGGGACAGGGAATTACGAGCAGTACTTC
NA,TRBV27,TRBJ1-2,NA,CASSPSGVDYGYTF,TGTGCCAGCAGTCCCTCCGGGGTAGACTATGGCTACACCTTC
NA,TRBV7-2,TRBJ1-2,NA,CASSSSAGLSYGYTF,TGTGCCAGCAGCTCCTCAGCGGGACTCAGCTATGGCTACACCTTC
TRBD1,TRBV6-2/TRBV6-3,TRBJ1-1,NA,CASSSPDRGLGSTEAFF,TGTGCCAGCAGTTCCCCGGACAGGGGTTTGGGGAGCACTGAAGCTTTCTTT
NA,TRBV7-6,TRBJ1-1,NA,CASSPKNRANTEAFF,TGTGCCAGCAGCCCTAAAAACAGGGCGAACACTGAAGCTTTCTTT
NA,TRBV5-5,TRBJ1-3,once,CASSLAWQGGNTIYF,TGTGCCAGCAGCTTGGCCTGGCAGGGCGGAAACACCATATATTTT
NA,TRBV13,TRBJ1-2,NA,CASSLGRPELNYGYTF,TGTGCCAGCAGCTTGGGCAGGCCTGAATTGAACTATGGCTACACCTTC
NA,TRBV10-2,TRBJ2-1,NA,CASSLTPSSYNEQFF,TGCGCCAGCAGTCTGACACCGAGCTCCTACAATGAGCAGTTCTTC